The 25 T cell receptor beta chains presented below share a single source sample, sequenced in a study of OX40 agonist ivuxolimab in advanced cancers. TCRdb's copy holds only in-frame clones and misses some; the assay was immunoSEQ multiplex PCR. The sample shows fewer than 25,000 clones, 86% of them seen only once. Sequenced material: CD4+ or CD8+ T cells sorted from blood, taken in a trial of the OX40 agonist ivuxolimab. These receptors originate from an adult with an advanced solid tumor such as melanoma, head and neck, liver or kidney cancer.

The chain is built from TRBV19 and TRBJ1-1; TRBD1 matches 9 bases. J was trimmed by 1 base and V by 3 bases; bases with no gene match: 3. The germline gives CDR1 LNHDA, CDR2 SQIVND (reference sequence). The CDR3 is 15 amino acids. The CDR3 protein is CASSMTGGGNTEAFF. In DNA, the CDR3 is TGTGCCAGTAGTATGACAGGGGGAGGGAACACTGAAGCTTTCTTT.

The chain uses TRBV7-8 and TRBJ2-3, with TRBD2 identical over 8 bases. This CDR3 is 18 amino acids long. With 5 bases clipped from V and 2 bases from J, the junction kept 15 bases outside the gene matches. Germline assignment: CDR1 SGHVS and CDR2 FQNEAQ. The CDR3 DNA follows: TGTGCCAGCAGCGAGCACCTGCTACTAGCGGCCCTCACAGATACGCAGTATTTT. It is translated as CASSEHLLLAALTDTQYF.

This chain's CDR3 is CASSERGTDGLNEQFF. The CDR3 DNA follows: TGTGCCAGCAGCGAACGAGGGACAGATGGTTTGAATGAGCAGTTCTTC. The gene calls are TRBV13 and TRBJ2-1; 7 bases map to TRBD1. The V and J ends lost 5 bases and 7 bases, in that order; junction bases with no gene match: 14. The CDR3 covers 16 residues. The germline V gene has CDR1 PRHDT and CDR2 FYEKMQ (reference sequence).

This chain uses TRBV13 with TRBJ2-2; 7 bases fit TRBD1. This CDR3 region has 15 residues. The V and J ends lost 8 bases and 5 bases, in that order; junction bases with no gene match: 11. Germline V CDR1 and CDR2: PRHDT, FYEKMQ (reference sequence). In DNA, the CDR3 is TGTGCCAGCTCACACAGGGGCAGTTCAACCGGGGAGCTGTTTTTT. It yields the protein CASSHRGSSTGELFF.

The J gene is TRBJ1-1, the V gene TRBV9; no clear D. The germline CDR1 and CDR2 sequences are SGDLS and YYNGEE. This CDR3 comprises 16 residues. Trimming pared 4 bases from V and 8 bases from J, leaving 24 bases between. The CDR3 sequence is CASSSLGHTLFEEAFF. CDR3 DNA: TGTGCCAGCAGCTCCCTTGGGCACACGCTCTTTGAGGAAGCTTTCTTT.

The chain recombines TRBV4-2 with TRBJ2-2; TRBD2 agrees at 9 bases. The CDR3 spans 16 residues. Trimming took 1 base from V and 8 from J; bases not matched to a gene: 8. Germline V gene data show CDR1 as LGHNA and CDR2 as YNFKEQ. The DNA for the CDR3 is TGTGCCAGCAGCCAAGCTGCGGGAGGGCCTACGGGGGAGCTGTTTTTT. Protein sequence: CASSQAAGGPTGELFF.

The rearrangement links TRBV7-9 to TRBJ2-7; tentative D call: TRBD1 (6 bases). The germline CDR1 and CDR2 sequences are SEHNR and FQNEAQ (reference sequence). V was cut by 4 bases and J by 4 bases, with 14 bases left in between. The CDR3 length is 14 residues. The CDR3 sequence: CASSSSGRGYEQYF. Here the CDR3 DNA reads TGTGCCAGCAGCTCGTCTGGCAGGGGTTACGAGCAGTACTTC.

V usage is TRBV6-1 and J usage is TRBJ1-2; D uncertain. The CDR3 covers 16 residues. Trimming took off 2 bases at V and 4 bases at J, with 17 bases between the two ends. From germline, CDR1 is MNHNS and CDR2 SASEGT. The CDR3 nucleotides read TGTGCCAGCAGTGAACCAGGTAGAGCGCCGGGCTATGGCTACACCTTC. Its translation is CASSEPGRAPGYGYTF.

The rearrangement uses TRBV4-1 and TRBJ2-7; TRBD2 might be the D (5 bases). CDR1 is MGHRA and CDR2 is YSYEKL in the germline V gene. The CDR3 is 14 residues long. The V end was cut by 1 base, the J end by 2 bases, with 9 bases between. The CDR3 DNA reads TGCGCCAGCAGCCAAGTAACCGGGACCTACGAGCAGTACTTC. Protein sequence: CASSQVTGTYEQYF.

The V call is TRBV7-8, the J call TRBJ2-7; tentatively, D is TRBD2 (6 bases). Trimming took off 5 bases at V and 2 bases at J, with 16 bases between the two ends. The V gene's germline CDR1 is SGHVS and CDR2 FQNEAQ. This CDR3 is built from 15 residues. CDR3 DNA: TGTGCCAGCAGCCCTGGGACTCCACTTACCTACGAGCAGTACTTC. This codes for CASSPGTPLTYEQYF.

This chain uses TRBV11-2 with TRBJ2-7; D not certain. Germline V gene sequence: CDR1 SGHAT, CDR2 FQNNGV. V was trimmed by 2 bases and J by 3 bases, leaving 14 bases between them. This CDR3 is 15 amino acids long. The CDR3 nucleotides read TGTGCCAGCAGCTTAAATAAGGCCAGTTTCTACGAGCAGTACTTC. Translating gives CASSLNKASFYEQYF.

The chain has TRBV28 and TRBJ2-7; TRBD2 agrees at 14 bases. The germline CDR1 and CDR2 sequences are MDHEN and SYDVKM. Germline trimming cut 6 bases from V and 4 bases from J; bases unmatched to any gene: 5. The CDR3 totals 15 residues. CDR3 coding DNA: TGTGCCAGCAGGCCCGGGACTAGCGGGAGATACGAGCAGTACTTC. Its protein is CASRPGTSGRYEQYF.

This clone was detected only once. In DNA, the CDR3 is TGTGCCAGCAGTTTATTGGGGGGGACGCCGAACACCGGGGAGCTGTTTTTT. Amino acid sequence: CASSLLGGTPNTGELFF. V is TRBV27 and J is TRBJ2-2; 7 nucleotides line up with TRBD2. The CDR3 sequence is 17 residues long. The V gene end was trimmed by 1 base and the J gene end by 0 bases; junction bases not matched to a gene: 5. CDR1 MNHEY and CDR2 SMNVEV come from the germline V gene (reference sequence).

Turning to this clone: The identical CDR3 is also encoded by other nucleotide sequences in the sample. The chain recombines TRBV15 with TRBJ2-5; D unresolved. Germline V gene lookup returns CDR1 LNHNV and CDR2 YYDKDF (reference sequence). The V end was cut by 1 base, the J end by 5 bases, with 8 bases between. The CDR3 is 13 amino acids. The CDR3 spells CATSRGMGETQYF. The CDR3 DNA follows: TGTGCCACCAGCAGAGGCATGGGGGAGACCCAGTACTTC. The variable domain in full, completed from reference TRBV15 and TRBJ2-5, reads DAMVIQNPRYQVTQFGKPVTLSCSQTLNHNVMYWYQQKSSQAPKLLFHYYDKDFNNEADTPDNFQSRRPNTSFCFLDIRSPGLGDTAMYLCATSRGMGETQYFGPGTRLLVL.

A single count supports this clone. The chain uses TRBV11-1 and TRBJ2-2; TRBD1 matches at 7 bases. Germline CDR1 SGHAT, CDR2 FQDESV (reference sequence). V trimming: 3 bases; J trimming: 5 bases; junction bases outside the gene matches: 12. The CDR3 has 17 residues. This CDR3 is CASSFAFPTGQTGELFF. The CDR3 DNA reads TGTGCCAGCAGCTTCGCGTTTCCGACAGGGCAAACCGGGGAGCTGTTTTTT.

This clone has a single count. The chain combines TRBV7-9 with TRBJ2-1, with D possibly matching TRBD2 (6 bases). Trimming shortened V by 7 bases and J by 5 bases, and 21 bases separated the two germline ends. CDR1 is SEHNR and CDR2 is FQNEAQ in the germline V gene (reference sequence). This CDR3 is built from 16 residues. CDR3 sequence: CASTPPTFSGDNEQFF. Written as DNA, the CDR3 is TGTGCCAGCACCCCCCCGACCTTCTCGGGGGACAATGAGCAGTTCTTC.

The chain employs TRBV6-5 and TRBJ1-5; 9 bases match TRBD1. Germline loops: CDR1 MNHEY, CDR2 SVGAGI. V trimming: 5 bases; J trimming: 5 bases; junction bases outside the gene matches: 7. The CDR3 has 15 amino acids. The CDR3: CASSTGTGKYQPQHF. DNA of the CDR3: TGTGCCAGCAGTACCGGGACAGGGAAGTATCAGCCCCAGCATTTT.

The sample holds one count of this clone. The rearrangement links TRBV5-7 to TRBJ2-7, with 8 bases aligning to TRBD1. TRBV5-7 is marked as an open reading frame, function uncertain. This CDR3 has 14 amino acids. After removal of 3 bases from V and 6 bases from J, the junction contained 8 bases not matched to a gene. CDR3 DNA sequence: TGTGCCAGCAGCTCAGGGGGCCTCCGTTGCGAGCAGTACTTC. Residues: CASSSGGLRCEQYF.

As concerns this clone: The same CDR3 also results from other DNA sequences found in this sample. V and J are TRBV7-9 and TRBJ2-5; D remains unclear. The germline CDR1 and CDR2 sequences are SEHNR and FQNEAQ (reference sequence). Trimming stripped 1 base from V and 2 bases from J, with 8 bases between. CDR3 length: 14 amino acids. CDR3 sequence (DNA): TGTGCCAGCAGCTTAGTTCTGACTCAAGAGACCCAGTACTTC. Amino acids: CASSLVLTQETQYF.

This sequence joins TRBV6-6 and TRBJ2-1; 13 bases agree with TRBD2. CDR3 size: 15 residues. CDR1 MNHNY and CDR2 SVGAGI come from the germline V gene (reference sequence). V lost 2 bases, J lost 9 bases, and 4 bases stayed unmatched. The CDR3 DNA reads as TGTGCCAGCAGTTACGGACTAGCGGGAGCGGTTGAGCAGTTCTTC. The encoded protein is CASSYGLAGAVEQFF.

The V call is TRBV29-1, the J call TRBJ2-1; 13 nucleotides line up with TRBD2. Trimming cost V 1 base and J 0 bases; bases outside gene matches: 15. CDR3 size: 21 residues. The germline CDR1 and CDR2 sequences are SQVTM and ANQGSEA. The CDR3 here is CSVEGLGGGTSGMSSYNEQFF. Here the CDR3 DNA reads TGCAGCGTTGAAGGACTGGGTGGGGGGACTAGCGGGATGAGCTCCTACAATGAGCAGTTCTTC.

This clone was observed a single time. This rearrangement joins TRBV19 to TRBJ1-2; 7 nucleotides agree with TRBD1. The CDR3 covers 16 residues. J was trimmed by 8 bases and V by 1 base; bases with no gene match: 13. Germline values: CDR1 LNHDA, CDR2 SQIVND (reference sequence). CDR3 sequence reads: CASSIADRVTPGGYTF. CDR3 coding DNA: TGTGCCAGTAGTATAGCCGACAGGGTTACGCCCGGAGGCTACACCTTC.

The chain recombines TRBV27 with TRBJ2-7, with D perhaps being TRBD1 or TRBD2 (6 bases each). Trimming shortened V by 2 bases and J by 3 bases, and 11 bases separated the two germline ends. The germline CDR1 and CDR2 sequences are MNHEY and SMNVEV (reference sequence). This CDR3 has 14 residues. Here the CDR3 reads CASSLAGHDYEQYF. The CDR3 region has the DNA TGTGCCAGCAGTTTAGCGGGACACGACTACGAGCAGTACTTC.

The chain has TRBV6-5 and TRBJ1-1, with D hard to call. CDR3 length: 13 amino acids. V shed 3 bases and J shed 0 bases, with 5 bases lying between them. Germline assignment: CDR1 MNHEY and CDR2 SVGAGI. CDR3 sequence reads: CASSYSLNTEAFF. In DNA, the CDR3 is TGTGCCAGCAGTTATAGTTTGAACACTGAAGCTTTCTTT.

This chain uses TRBV5-6 with TRBJ2-3; TRBD2 agrees at 11 bases. Germline V CDR1 and CDR2: SGHDT, YYEEEE. The V segment lost 4 bases and the J segment 4 bases; nucleotides outside the gene matches: 11. The CDR3 loop spans 17 amino acids. CDR3 coding DNA: TGTGCCAGCAGCAGAATCACTAGCGGGAGAGGTGCAGATACGCAGTATTTT. It specifies CASSRITSGRGADTQYF.